This T cell receptor (beta chain) was retrieved from a study of blood T cells in healthy people across ages. Trimming shortened V by 8 bases and J by 2 bases, and 14 bases separated the two germline ends. The CDR3 is 14 residues long. Germline CDR1 KGHSH, CDR2 LQKENI. A second PCR of about 7 to 11 cycles used a sample-barcoded 5' primer and a J-beta primer mix. TCRdb called the 5' RACE reads again in MiXCR, with one record for every CDR3 protein. The repertoire holds under 1 million distinct CDR3 sequences, about 42% seen once, with about 19% in the top ten. This sequence was found in a man aged 60-69 years in good health. The sequencing sample was made of blood. The rearrangement uses TRBV18 and TRBJ2-3, with a possible D match to TRBD2 (5 bases). The CDR3 region has the DNA TGTGCCAGCACAATTCGGGGTTTCACAGATACGCAGTATTTT. The encoded protein is CASTIRGFTDTQYF.